The 17 T cell receptor beta chains below all came from one sample that was sequenced in a study of cytomegalovirus exposure and HLA in healthy donors. The PCR used 60 Vbeta and 13 Jbeta primers. Libraries were prepared by immunoSEQ multiplex PCR; TCRdb keeps only in-frame clonotypes and omits some of them. The sample yields about 200,000 clones, approximately 80% seen once. Sequencing was carried out using PBMCs. These receptors all stem from a boy aged 2-15 years in good health and CMV-seronegative.

The chain has TRBV4-3 and TRBJ2-2; TRBD2 agrees at 10 bases. V dropped 0 bases and J dropped 4; count of bases not matched to a gene: 5. Germline CDR1 is LGHNA and CDR2 is YSLEER. The CDR3 consists of 17 residues. The CDR3 nucleotides are TGCGCCAGCAGCCAAGACCTAGCGGGGGCGGGCACCGGGGAGCTGTTTTTT. Translating gives CASSQDLAGAGTGELFF.

A single count supports this clone. This chain links TRBV20-1 with TRBJ1-4; D is ambiguous. Germline V gene data show CDR1 as DFQATT and CDR2 as SNEGSKA (reference sequence). The germline V and J ends were trimmed by 2 bases and 8 bases, with 3 bases remaining between them. The CDR3 has 10 amino acids. CDR3 sequence (DNA): TGCAGTGCTAGACAGGAAAAACTGTTTTTT. Translating it yields CSARQEKLFF.

This clone was observed a single time. The chain uses TRBV18 and TRBJ2-3; D might be TRBD1 (6 bases). Germline assignment: CDR1 KGHSH and CDR2 LQKENI. Trimming pared 2 bases from V and 0 bases from J, leaving 9 bases between. The CDR3 consists of 15 residues. CDR3 protein: CASSPRGSSTDTQYF. CDR3 nucleotides: TGTGCCAGCTCACCAAGGGGGTCTAGCACAGATACGCAGTATTTT.

The CDR3 DNA follows: TGCAGCGTTGCGACGGGCGGGGAGGCCCAGTACTTC. This gives the protein CSVATGGEAQYF. The chain joins TRBV29-1 to TRBJ2-5; perhaps TRBD2 as D (6 bases). Trimming stripped 4 bases from V and 9 bases from J, with 15 bases between. CDR3 length equals 12 residues. Germline V gives CDR1 SQVTM, CDR2 ANQGSEA. Full variable domain (remainder filled in from reference TRBV29-1 and TRBJ2-5): SAVISQKPSRDICQRGTSLTIQCQVDSQVTMMFWYRQQPGQSLTLIATANQGSEATYESGFVIDKFPISRPNLTFSTLTVSNMSPEDSSIYLCSVATGGEAQYFGPGTRLLVL.

This sequence joins TRBV10-3 and TRBJ1-2; D may be TRBD1 (5 bases). Trimming took off 6 bases at V and 0 bases at J, with 14 bases between the two ends. The CDR3 loop spans 15 amino acids. Germline assignment: CDR1 ENHRY and CDR2 SYGVKD. This CDR3 is CAIRTSVGANYGYTF. For the CDR3, the DNA is TGTGCCATCAGAACAAGCGTAGGGGCTAACTATGGCTACACCTTC.

This rearrangement joins TRBV5-5 to TRBJ1-1; no definite D call. This CDR3 has 15 residues. Trimming took off 1 base at V and 2 bases at J, with 12 bases between the two ends. Germline CDR1 SGHKS, CDR2 YYEKEE (reference sequence). For the CDR3, the DNA is TGTGCCAGCAGCTTGTTTGCGGGATTTAACACTGAAGCTTTCTTT. Amino acids: CASSLFAGFNTEAFF.

The chain has TRBV28 and TRBJ1-1, with unresolved D. Trimming pared 1 base from V and 7 bases from J, leaving 13 bases between. The CDR3 extends over 14 amino acids. CDR1 and CDR2 (germline): MDHEN, SYDVKM. The DNA for the CDR3 is TGTGCCAGCAGTTTATTTGTCAGGATGAATGAAGCTTTCTTT. As protein: CASSLFVRMNEAFF.

The rearrangement uses TRBV9 and TRBJ2-3, with no clear D. Deletions cut 6 bases from V and 3 bases from J, with 11 bases between. The CDR3 consists of 13 residues. Germline V gives CDR1 SGDLS, CDR2 YYNGEE. The CDR3 sequence: CASTSWATDTQYF. The CDR3 DNA reads as TGTGCCAGCACGAGTTGGGCAACAGATACGCAGTATTTT.

The CDR3 sequence: CASSQEAQAGAITDTQYF. CDR3 in DNA: TGTGCCAGCAGCCAAGAAGCGCAAGCGGGGGCCATCACAGATACGCAGTATTTT. V usage is TRBV4-2 and J usage is TRBJ2-3; 8 nucleotides line up with TRBD2. The CDR3 totals 18 residues. V lost 0 bases and J lost 2; bases outside the gene matches: 10. Germline V lookup: CDR1 LGHNA, CDR2 YNFKEQ.

The chain has TRBV6-5 and TRBJ1-2; D may be TRBD1 (6 bases). Germline V lookup: CDR1 MNHEY, CDR2 SVGAGI. Deletions cut 7 bases from V and 3 bases from J, with 12 bases between. The CDR3 runs 13 residues. This chain's CDR3 is CASTNQGHYGYTF. The CDR3 DNA reads TGTGCCAGCACCAACCAGGGGCACTATGGCTACACCTTC.

The chain has TRBV23-1 and TRBJ1-5; D perhaps matches TRBD1 (6 bases). TRBV23-1 falls under the ORF class, with uncertain function. The ends were cut back, 9 bases at V and 1 base at J, with 31 bases in the middle. The CDR3 has 20 residues. In DNA, the CDR3 is TGCGCCAGATCCTCAACCGGGGACACGTACGTCCTTTACAGCAATCAGCCCCAGCATTTT. Translated: CARSSTGDTYVLYSNQPQHF.

The chain has TRBV19 and TRBJ1-5, with D possibly being TRBD1 (5 bases). Deletions cut 6 bases from V and 2 bases from J, with 8 bases between. Germline CDR1 reads LNHDA; CDR2 reads SQIVND (reference sequence). The length of the CDR3 is 13 residues. CDR3 in DNA: TGTGCCAGTAGGGGCAGGGGCAATCAGCCCCAGCATTTT. Its translation: CASRGRGNQPQHF.

This sequence joins TRBV7-9 and TRBJ2-3; D is perhaps TRBD2 (5 bases). This CDR3 region has 15 residues. The V end was cut by 8 bases, the J end by 0 bases, with 15 bases between. The germline CDR1 and CDR2 sequences are SEHNR and FQNEAQ (reference sequence). The CDR3 DNA reads TGTGCCAGCCAGAGGGCGTATACTAGCACAGATACGCAGTATTTT. It translates to CASQRAYTSTDTQYF.

In this sample, this clone turned up once. This chain joins TRBV28 and TRBJ2-7; 9 bases map to TRBD1. The CDR3 totals 16 residues. J was trimmed by 3 bases and V by 2 bases; bases with no gene match: 8. In germline, CDR1 is MDHEN, CDR2 SYDVKM. The CDR3 nucleotides read TGTGCCAGCAGTTTAGGCCTAAGACAGGGGGGCTACGAGCAGTACTTC. Its translation is CASSLGLRQGGYEQYF. Looking up the rest from reference TRBV28 and TRBJ2-7 gives the full variable domain: DVKVTQSSRYLVKRTGEKVFLECVQDMDHENMFWYRQDPGLGLRLIYFSYDVKMKEKGDIPEGYSVSREKKERFSLILESASTNQTSMYLCASSLGLRQGGYEQYFGPGTRLTVT.

The chain links TRBV19 to TRBJ1-2, with 11 bases aligning to TRBD1. Trimming removed 8 bases from V and 4 bases from J; junction bases left unmatched: 9. The CDR3 contains 15 residues. Germline assignment: CDR1 LNHDA and CDR2 SQIVND (reference sequence). CDR3 sequence reads: CASLTRDRGIYGYTF. The DNA for the CDR3 is TGTGCCAGTCTTACCCGGGACAGGGGGATCTATGGCTACACCTTC.

This chain joins TRBV11-1 and TRBJ2-1, with 12 bases identical to TRBD2. Trimming removed 3 bases from V and 4 bases from J; junction bases left unmatched: 4. Per the germline V gene, CDR1 is SGHAT and CDR2 is FQDESV (reference sequence). The length of the CDR3 is 16 residues. Here the CDR3 reads CASSFSLAGGYNEQFF. The CDR3 bases are TGTGCCAGCAGCTTCTCGCTAGCGGGGGGGTACAATGAGCAGTTCTTC.

This clone was observed a few times. This rearrangement joins TRBV2 to TRBJ2-6; D is possibly TRBD1 (6 bases). V was trimmed by 10 bases and J by 2 bases, leaving 9 bases between them. This CDR3 region has 13 residues. Germline V lookup: CDR1 SNHLY, CDR2 FYNNEI. The CDR3 here is CATRDTGANVLTF. CDR3 DNA: TGTGCCACACGGGACACTGGGGCCAACGTCCTGACTTTC.